Given below is one TCR beta chain in context. The antigen is undetermined. The data derive from a study of T-cell memory formation after mild COVID-19. TCRdb itself ran the 5' RACE reads through MiXCR, one entry per CDR3 protein. The sample includes approximately 260,000 distinct CDR3 sequences, 15% to 20% of them seen just once. Germline loops: CDR1 MDHEN, CDR2 SYDVKM. This CDR3 comprises 13 residues. V was shortened by 2 bases and J by 3 bases, with 8 bases between the two germline ends. General study points: Pre-infection memory already had some responding clones, implying cross-reactive memory joined. Of the contracting clones, CD4+ ones lay mainly in CM and EM, and CD8+ ones in EMRA.

The sequence was obtained from a man between 18 and 35 years old who had mild COVID-19 (a few samples of this study predate the infection). Cell type and time point are not known. The chain recombines TRBV28 with TRBJ2-7; D is unclear. Sequenced sample: PBMCs or a T cell subset sorted from them (not recorded which). CDR3 in DNA: TGTGCCAGCAGTTTACAAGGAGTCTACGAGCAGTACGTC. Amino acid sequence: CASSLQGVYEQYV.